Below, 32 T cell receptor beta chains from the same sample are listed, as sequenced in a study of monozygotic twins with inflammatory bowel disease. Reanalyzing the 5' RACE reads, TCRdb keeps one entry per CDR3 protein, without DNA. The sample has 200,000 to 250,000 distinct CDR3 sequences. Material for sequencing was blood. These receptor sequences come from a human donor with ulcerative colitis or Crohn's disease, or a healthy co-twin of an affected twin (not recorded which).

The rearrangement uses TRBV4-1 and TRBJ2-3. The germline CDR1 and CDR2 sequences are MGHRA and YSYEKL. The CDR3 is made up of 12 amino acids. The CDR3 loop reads CASSHVGDTQYF.

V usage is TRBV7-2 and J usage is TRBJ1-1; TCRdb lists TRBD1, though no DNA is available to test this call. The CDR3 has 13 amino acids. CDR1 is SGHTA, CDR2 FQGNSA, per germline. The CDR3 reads CASSLDSYTEAFF.

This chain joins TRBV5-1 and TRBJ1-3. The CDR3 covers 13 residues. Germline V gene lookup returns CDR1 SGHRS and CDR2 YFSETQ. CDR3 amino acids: CASSLTSGNTIYF.

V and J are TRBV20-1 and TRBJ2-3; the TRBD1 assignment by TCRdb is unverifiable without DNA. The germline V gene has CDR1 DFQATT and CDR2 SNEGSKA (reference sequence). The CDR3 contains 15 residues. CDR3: CSAQRTGNVPDTQYF.

This CDR3 is CASSLIGSGITDTQYF. The V call is TRBV7-2, the J call TRBJ2-3; TCRdb returns TRBD2, unconfirmable since there is no DNA. This CDR3 region has 16 residues. Germline lookup yields CDR1 SGHTA and CDR2 FQGNSA.

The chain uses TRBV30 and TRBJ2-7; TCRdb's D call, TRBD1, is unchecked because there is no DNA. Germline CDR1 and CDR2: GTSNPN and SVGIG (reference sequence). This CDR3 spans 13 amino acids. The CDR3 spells CAGTGDDTYEQYF.

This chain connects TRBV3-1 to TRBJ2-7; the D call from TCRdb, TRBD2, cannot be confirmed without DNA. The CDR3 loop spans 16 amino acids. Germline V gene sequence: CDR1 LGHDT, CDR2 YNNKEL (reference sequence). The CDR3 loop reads CASSRGDGAGGYEQYF.

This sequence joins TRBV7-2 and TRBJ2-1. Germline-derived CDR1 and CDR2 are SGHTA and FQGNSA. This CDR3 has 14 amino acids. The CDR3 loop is CASSLRDPYNEQFF.

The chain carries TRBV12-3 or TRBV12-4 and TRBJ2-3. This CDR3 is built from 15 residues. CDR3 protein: CASSFSSVSTDTQYF.

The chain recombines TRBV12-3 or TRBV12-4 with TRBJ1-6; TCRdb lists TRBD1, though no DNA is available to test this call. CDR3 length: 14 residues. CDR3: CASTLRGLNSPLHF.

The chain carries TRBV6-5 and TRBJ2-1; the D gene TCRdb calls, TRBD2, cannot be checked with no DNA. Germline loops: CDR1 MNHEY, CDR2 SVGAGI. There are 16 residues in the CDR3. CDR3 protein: CASSYSTAGVANKQFF.

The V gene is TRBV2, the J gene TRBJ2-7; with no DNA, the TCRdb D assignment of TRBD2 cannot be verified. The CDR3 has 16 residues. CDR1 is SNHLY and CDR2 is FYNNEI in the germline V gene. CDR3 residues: CASSKSSGGISYEQYF.

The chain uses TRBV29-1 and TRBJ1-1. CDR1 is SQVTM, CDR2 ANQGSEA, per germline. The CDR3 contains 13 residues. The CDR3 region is CSVEEGWGTEAFF.

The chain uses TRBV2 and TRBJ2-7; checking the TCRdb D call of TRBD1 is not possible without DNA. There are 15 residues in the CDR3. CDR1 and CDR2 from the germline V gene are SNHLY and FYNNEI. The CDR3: CASRPRGQYSYEQYF.

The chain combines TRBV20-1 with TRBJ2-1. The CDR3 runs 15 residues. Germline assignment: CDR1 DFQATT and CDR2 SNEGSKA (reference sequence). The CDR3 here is CSARDPRSSYNEQFF.

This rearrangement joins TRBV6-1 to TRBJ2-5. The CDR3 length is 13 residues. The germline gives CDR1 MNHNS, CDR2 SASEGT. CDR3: CASTQAGEETQYF.

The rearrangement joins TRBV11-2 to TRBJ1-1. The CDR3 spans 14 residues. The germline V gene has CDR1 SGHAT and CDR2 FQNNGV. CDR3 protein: CASSLVSFTQEAFF.

The CDR3 loop is CASSPDRGTQETQYF. The chain joins TRBV5-6 to TRBJ2-5; absent DNA, TCRdb's TRBD1 call cannot be checked. The CDR3 has 15 amino acids. Per the germline V gene, CDR1 is SGHDT and CDR2 is YYEEEE.

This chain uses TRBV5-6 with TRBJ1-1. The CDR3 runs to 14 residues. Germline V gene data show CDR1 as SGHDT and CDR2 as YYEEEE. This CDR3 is CASSLLAGYTEAFF.

The CDR3 region is CASSLGESPQHF. This chain links TRBV6-6 with TRBJ1-5; TCRdb picks TRBD1, but there is no DNA to check that call. This CDR3 spans 12 amino acids. The V gene's germline CDR1 is MNHNY and CDR2 SVGAGI (reference sequence).

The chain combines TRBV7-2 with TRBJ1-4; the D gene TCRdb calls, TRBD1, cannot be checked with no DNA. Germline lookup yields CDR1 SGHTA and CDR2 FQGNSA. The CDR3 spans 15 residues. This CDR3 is CASSFQGAHNEKLFF.

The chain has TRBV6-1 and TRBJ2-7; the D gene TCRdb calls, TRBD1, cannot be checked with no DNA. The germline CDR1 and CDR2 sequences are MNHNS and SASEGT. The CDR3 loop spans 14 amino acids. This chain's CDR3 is CATTGQVVSYEQYF.

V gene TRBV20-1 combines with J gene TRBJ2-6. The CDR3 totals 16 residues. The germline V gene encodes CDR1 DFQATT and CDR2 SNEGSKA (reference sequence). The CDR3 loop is CSARATGVSGANVLTF.

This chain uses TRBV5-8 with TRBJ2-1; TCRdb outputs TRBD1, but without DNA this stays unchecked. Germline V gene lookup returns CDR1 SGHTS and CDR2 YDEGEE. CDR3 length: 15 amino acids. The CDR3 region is CVSSGGQFSYNEQFF. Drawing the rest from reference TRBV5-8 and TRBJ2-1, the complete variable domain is EAGVTQSPTHLIKTRGQQATLRCSPISGHTSVYWYQQALGLGLQFLLWYDEGEERNRGNFPPRFSGRQFPNYSSELNVNALELEDSALYLCVSSGGQFSYNEQFFGPGTRLTVL.

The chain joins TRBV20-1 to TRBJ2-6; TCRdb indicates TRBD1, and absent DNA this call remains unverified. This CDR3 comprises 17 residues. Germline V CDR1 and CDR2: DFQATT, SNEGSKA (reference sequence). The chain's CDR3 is CSARQDWSPSGANVLTF.

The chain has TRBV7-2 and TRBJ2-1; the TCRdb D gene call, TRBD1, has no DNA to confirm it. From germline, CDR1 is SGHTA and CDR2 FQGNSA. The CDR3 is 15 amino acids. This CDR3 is CASSPGPRAYNEQFF.

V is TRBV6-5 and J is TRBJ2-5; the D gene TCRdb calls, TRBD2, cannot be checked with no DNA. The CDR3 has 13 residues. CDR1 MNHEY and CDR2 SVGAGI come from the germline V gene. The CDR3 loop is CANFWTGQETQYF.

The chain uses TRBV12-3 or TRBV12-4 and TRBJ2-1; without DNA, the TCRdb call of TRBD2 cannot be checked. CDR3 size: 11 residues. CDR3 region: CASTRAGEQFF.

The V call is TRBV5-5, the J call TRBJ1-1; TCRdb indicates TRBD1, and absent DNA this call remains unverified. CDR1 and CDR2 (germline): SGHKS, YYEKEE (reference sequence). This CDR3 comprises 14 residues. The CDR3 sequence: CASSRPGMNTEAFF.

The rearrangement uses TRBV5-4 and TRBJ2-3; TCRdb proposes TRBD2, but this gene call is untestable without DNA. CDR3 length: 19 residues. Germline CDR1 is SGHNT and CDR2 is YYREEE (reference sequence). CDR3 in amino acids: CASSLGNKRGADLTDTQYF.

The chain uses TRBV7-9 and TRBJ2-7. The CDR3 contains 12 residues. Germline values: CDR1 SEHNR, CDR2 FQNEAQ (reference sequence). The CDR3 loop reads CASSLGFGEQYF. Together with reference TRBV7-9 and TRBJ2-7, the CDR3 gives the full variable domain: DTGVSQNPRHKITKRGQNVTFRCDPISEHNRLYWYRQTLGQGPEFLTYFQNEAQLEKSRLLSDRFSAERPKGSFSTLEIQRTEQGDSAMYLCASSLGFGEQYFGPGTRLTVT.

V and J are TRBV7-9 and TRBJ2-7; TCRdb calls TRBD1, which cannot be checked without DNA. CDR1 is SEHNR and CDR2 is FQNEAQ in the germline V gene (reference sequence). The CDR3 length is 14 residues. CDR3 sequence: CASSPWTGRNEQYF.